Included here is one T cell receptor (beta chain) sequence, with context. Antigen: not known. V was trimmed by 4 bases and J by 0 bases, leaving 7 bases between them. This CDR3 spans 13 amino acids. The germline CDR1 and CDR2 sequences are SNHLY and FYNNEI. TCRdb's copy holds only in-frame clones and misses some; the assay was immunoSEQ multiplex PCR. The sample lists around 98,000 clones, approximately 93% seen once, with about 0.45% in the top ten. This specimen comes from a study of Tregs in tolerant kidney transplant recipients. Study context: Related graft donors supplied nonmyeloablative bone marrow transplants, and mixed chimerism was transient. Notes on the study in general: Biological reproducibility was not directly addressed, but technical replication error appeared minimal.

CD4+CD25+CD127- Tregs, CD4+CD25- non-Tregs, CD4 and CD8 cells were sorted. The sample in question was CD4+ T cells from blood, obtained before the transplant. The source is a human donor who received a combined kidney and bone marrow transplant. V gene TRBV2 combines with J gene TRBJ2-7; a weak D match, TRBD2 (6 bases). The CDR3 sequence is CASSVDYSYEQYF. The CDR3 bases are TGTGCCAGCAGTGTGGACTACTCCTACGAGCAGTACTTC.